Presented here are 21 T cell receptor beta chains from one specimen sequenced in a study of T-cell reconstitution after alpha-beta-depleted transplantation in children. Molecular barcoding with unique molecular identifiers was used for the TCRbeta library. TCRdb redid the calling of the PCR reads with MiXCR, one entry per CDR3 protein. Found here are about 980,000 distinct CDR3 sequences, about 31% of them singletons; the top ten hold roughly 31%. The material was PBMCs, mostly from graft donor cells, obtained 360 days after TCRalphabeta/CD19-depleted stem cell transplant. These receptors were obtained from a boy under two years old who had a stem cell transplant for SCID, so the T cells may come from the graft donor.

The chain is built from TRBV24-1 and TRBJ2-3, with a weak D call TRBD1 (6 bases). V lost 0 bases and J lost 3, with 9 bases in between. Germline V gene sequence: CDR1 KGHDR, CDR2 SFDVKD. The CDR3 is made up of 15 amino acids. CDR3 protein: CATSDLSQGTDTQYF. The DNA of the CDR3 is TGTGCCACCAGTGATTTGTCACAGGGAACAGATACGCAGTATTTT.

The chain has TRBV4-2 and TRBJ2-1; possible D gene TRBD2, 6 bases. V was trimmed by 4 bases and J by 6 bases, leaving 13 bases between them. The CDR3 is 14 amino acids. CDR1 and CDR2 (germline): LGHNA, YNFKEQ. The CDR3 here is CASSPGLALNEQFF. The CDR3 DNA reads TGTGCCAGCAGCCCCGGGCTAGCGCTCAATGAGCAGTTCTTC.

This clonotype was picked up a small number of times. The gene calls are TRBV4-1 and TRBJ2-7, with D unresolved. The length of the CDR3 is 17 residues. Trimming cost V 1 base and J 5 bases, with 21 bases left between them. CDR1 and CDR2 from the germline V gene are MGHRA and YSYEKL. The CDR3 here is CASSQAGVNRAPHEQYF. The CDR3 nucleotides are TGCGCCAGCAGCCAAGCGGGCGTGAATAGGGCGCCCCACGAGCAGTACTTC.

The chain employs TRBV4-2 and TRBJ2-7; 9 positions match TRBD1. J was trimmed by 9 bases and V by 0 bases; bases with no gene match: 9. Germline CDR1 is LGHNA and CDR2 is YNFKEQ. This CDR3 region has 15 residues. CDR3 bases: TGTGCCAGCAGCCAAGATAGGGGACAGGGAGCGGGGCAGTACTTC. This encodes CASSQDRGQGAGQYF.

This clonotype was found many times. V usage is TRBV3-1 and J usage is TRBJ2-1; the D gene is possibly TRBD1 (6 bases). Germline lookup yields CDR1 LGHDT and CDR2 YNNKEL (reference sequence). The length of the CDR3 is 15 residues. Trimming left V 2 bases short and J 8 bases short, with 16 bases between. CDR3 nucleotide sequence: TGTGCCAGCAGCCAACGAGGGGCAGGGGCGGATGAGCAGTTCTTC. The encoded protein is CASSQRGAGADEQFF.

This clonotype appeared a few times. CDR3 in amino acids: CASSLVLGGEQFF. CDR3 bases: TGCGCCAGCAGCTTGGTATTGGGGGGTGAGCAGTTCTTC. This chain links TRBV5-1 with TRBJ2-1, with D possibly TRBD2 on 6 matching bases. Germline-derived CDR1 and CDR2 are SGHRS and YFSETQ. With 0 bases removed from V and 9 bases from J, the gap between germline ends came to 10 bases. This CDR3 has 13 amino acids. The whole variable domain, remainder taken from reference TRBV5-1 and TRBJ2-1, is KAGVTQTPRYLIKTRGQQVTLSCSPISGHRSVSWYQQTPGQGLQFLFEYFSETQRNKGNFPGRFSGRQFSNSRSEMNVSTLELGDSALYLCASSLVLGGEQFFGPGTRLTVL.

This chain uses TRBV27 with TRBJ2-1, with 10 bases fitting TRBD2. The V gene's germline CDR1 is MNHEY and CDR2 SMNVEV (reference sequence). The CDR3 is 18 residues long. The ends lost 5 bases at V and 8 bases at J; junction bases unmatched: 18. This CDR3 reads CASSPVAGGSFLGDEQFF. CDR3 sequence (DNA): TGTGCCAGCAGTCCTGTAGCGGGGGGCTCCTTTTTGGGCGATGAGCAGTTCTTC.

The CDR3 loop reads CASSSGKTGELFF. In DNA form, the CDR3 reads TGCGCCAGCAGCTCGGGAAAAACCGGGGAGCTGTTTTTT. The rearrangement uses TRBV5-1 and TRBJ2-2; D may be TRBD2 (5 bases). CDR1 is SGHRS, CDR2 YFSETQ, per germline. The germline V and J ends were trimmed by 3 bases and 5 bases, with 8 bases remaining between them. This CDR3 region has 13 residues.

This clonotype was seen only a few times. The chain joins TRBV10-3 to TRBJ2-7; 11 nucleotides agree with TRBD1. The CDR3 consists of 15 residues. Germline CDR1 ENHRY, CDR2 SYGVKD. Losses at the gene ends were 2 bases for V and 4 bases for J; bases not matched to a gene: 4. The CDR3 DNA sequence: TGTGCCATCAGTGAGACCCGGGACAGGGGGTACGAGCAGTACTTC. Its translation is CAISETRDRGYEQYF.

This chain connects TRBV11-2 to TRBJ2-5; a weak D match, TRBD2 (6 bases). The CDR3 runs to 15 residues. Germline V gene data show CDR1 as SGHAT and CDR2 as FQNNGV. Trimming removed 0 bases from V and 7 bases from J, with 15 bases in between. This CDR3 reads CASSLDYRDWLTQYF. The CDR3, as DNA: TGTGCCAGCAGCTTAGACTACCGGGACTGGCTGACCCAGTACTTC.

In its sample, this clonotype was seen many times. The chain's CDR3 is CASGGDGTGELFF. CDR3 DNA sequence: TGTGCCAGCGGGGGTGATGGCACCGGGGAGCTGTTTTTT. V gene TRBV2 combines with J gene TRBJ2-2; D is tentatively TRBD1 or TRBD2 (5 bases each). Trimming cost V 8 bases and J 4 bases, with 11 bases left between them. Germline V gene sequence: CDR1 SNHLY, CDR2 FYNNEI. The length of the CDR3 is 13 residues.

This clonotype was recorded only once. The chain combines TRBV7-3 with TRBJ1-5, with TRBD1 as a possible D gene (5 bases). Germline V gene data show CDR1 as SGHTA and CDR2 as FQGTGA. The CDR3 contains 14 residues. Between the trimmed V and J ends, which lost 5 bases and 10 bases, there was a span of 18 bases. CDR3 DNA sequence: TGTGCCAGCAGCGACCAGGGTGTCGCGTTCCCCCAGCATTTT. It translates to CASSDQGVAFPQHF.

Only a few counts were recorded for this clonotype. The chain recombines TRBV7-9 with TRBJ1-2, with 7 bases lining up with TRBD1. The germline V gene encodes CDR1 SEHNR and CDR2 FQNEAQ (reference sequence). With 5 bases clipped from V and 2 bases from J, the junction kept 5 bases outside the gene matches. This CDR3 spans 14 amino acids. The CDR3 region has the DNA TGTGCCAGCAGCGTCCTGACAGGGAACTATGGCTACACCTTC. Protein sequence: CASSVLTGNYGYTF.

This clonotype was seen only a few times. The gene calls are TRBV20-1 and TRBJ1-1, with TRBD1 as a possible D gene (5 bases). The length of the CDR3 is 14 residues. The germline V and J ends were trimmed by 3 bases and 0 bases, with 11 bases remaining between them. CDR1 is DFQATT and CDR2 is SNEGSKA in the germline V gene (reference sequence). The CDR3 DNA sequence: TGCAGTGCTAGTGGGGGGTTCATGAACACTGAAGCTTTCTTT. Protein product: CSASGGFMNTEAFF.

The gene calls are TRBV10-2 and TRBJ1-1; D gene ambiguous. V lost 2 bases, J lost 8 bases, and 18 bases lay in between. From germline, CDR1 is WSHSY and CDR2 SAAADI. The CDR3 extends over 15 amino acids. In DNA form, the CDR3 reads TGCGCCAGCAGTGAGGGATCCTGGGAGTTCGTGGAAGCTTTCTTT. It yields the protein CASSEGSWEFVEAFF.

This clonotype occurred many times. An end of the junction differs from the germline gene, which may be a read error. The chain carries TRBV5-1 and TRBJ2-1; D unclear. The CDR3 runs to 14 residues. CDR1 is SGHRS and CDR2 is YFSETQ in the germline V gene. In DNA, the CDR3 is TGTGCCAGCAGCCCCTTAAGCTCCTACAATGAGCAGTTCTTC. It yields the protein CASSPLSSYNEQFF.

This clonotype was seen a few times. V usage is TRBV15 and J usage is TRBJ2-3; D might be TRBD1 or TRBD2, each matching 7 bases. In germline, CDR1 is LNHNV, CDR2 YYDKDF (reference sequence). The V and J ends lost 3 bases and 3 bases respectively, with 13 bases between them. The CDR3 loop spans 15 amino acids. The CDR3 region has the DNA TGTGCCACCAGCAGGACAGGGAGGGGGACAGATACGCAGTATTTT. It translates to CATSRTGRGTDTQYF.

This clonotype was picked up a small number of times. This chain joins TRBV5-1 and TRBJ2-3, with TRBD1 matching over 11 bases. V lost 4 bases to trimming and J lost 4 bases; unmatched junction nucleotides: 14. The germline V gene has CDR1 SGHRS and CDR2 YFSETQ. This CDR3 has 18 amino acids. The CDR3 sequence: CASSPRDRGILRADTQYF. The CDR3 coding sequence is TGCGCCAGCAGCCCTCGGGACAGGGGGATTCTCAGGGCAGATACGCAGTATTTT.

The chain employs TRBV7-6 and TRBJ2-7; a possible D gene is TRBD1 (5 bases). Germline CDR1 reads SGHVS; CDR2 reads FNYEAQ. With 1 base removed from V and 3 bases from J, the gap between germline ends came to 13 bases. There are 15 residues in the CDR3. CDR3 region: CASSLGPRVRYEQYF. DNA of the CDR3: TGTGCCAGCAGCTTAGGACCCAGGGTTCGCTACGAGCAGTACTTC.

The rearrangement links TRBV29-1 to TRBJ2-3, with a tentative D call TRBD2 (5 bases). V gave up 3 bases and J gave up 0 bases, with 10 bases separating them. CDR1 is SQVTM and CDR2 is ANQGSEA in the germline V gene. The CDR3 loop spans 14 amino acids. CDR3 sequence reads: CSVDHRGSTDTQYF. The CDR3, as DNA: TGCAGCGTTGATCATCGGGGAAGCACAGATACGCAGTATTTT.

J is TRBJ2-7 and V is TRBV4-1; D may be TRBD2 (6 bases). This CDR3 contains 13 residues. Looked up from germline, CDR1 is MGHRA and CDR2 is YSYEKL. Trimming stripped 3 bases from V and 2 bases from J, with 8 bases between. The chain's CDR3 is CASSHGEAYEQYF. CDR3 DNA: TGCGCCAGCAGCCATGGGGAGGCCTACGAGCAGTACTTC.